The 25 T cell receptor beta chains below all came from one sample that was sequenced in a study of cytomegalovirus exposure and HLA in healthy donors. Amplification used 60 Vbeta primers and 13 Jbeta primers. Method: immunoSEQ multiplex PCR; TCRdb's copy keeps in-frame clones and lacks some. The top ten hold less than 9% of the sample, which has around 130,000 clones, 50% to 75% seen once. The specimen was PBMCs. These TCRs come from a woman aged 40 to 55 in good health and CMV-seropositive.

The chain recombines TRBV19 with TRBJ2-7; 10 bases match TRBD2. This CDR3 contains 15 residues. Germline CDR1 and CDR2: LNHDA and SQIVND (reference sequence). V was clipped by 5 bases and J by 3 bases; unmatched bases: 7. The CDR3 here is CASSESGTSDYEQYF. CDR3 bases: TGTGCCAGTAGTGAGTCCGGGACTAGCGACTACGAGCAGTACTTC.

V and J are TRBV30 and TRBJ1-5, with TRBD1 as a possible D gene (5 bases). The CDR3 loop spans 17 amino acids. The V end was cut by 5 bases, the J end by 2 bases, with 22 bases between. Germline V lookup: CDR1 GTSNPN, CDR2 SVGIG (reference sequence). CDR3 sequence: CAWRRWRAGRGNQPQHF. Here the CDR3 DNA reads TGTGCCTGGCGACGCTGGAGGGCAGGGAGGGGCAATCAGCCCCAGCATTTT. The full variable domain, completed using reference TRBV30 and TRBJ1-5, is SQTIHQWPATLVQPVGSPLSLECTVEGTSNPNLYWYRQAAGRGLQLLFYSVGIGQISSEVPQNLSASRPQDRQFILSSKKLLLSDSGFYLCAWRRWRAGRGNQPQHFGDGTRLSIL.

V and J are TRBV6-5 and TRBJ1-2; perhaps TRBD1 as D (5 bases). Germline V gene data show CDR1 as MNHEY and CDR2 as SVGAGI. Between the trimmed V and J ends, which lost 2 bases and 4 bases, there was a span of 14 bases. The CDR3 is made up of 15 amino acids. CDR3 sequence reads: CASSYTATDRYGYTF. CDR3 DNA: TGTGCCAGCAGTTACACAGCGACAGACCGCTATGGCTACACCTTC.

The gene calls are TRBV5-1 and TRBJ2-2; 9 positions match TRBD1. This CDR3 spans 15 amino acids. CDR1 is SGHRS, CDR2 YFSETQ, per germline. J was trimmed by 5 bases and V by 0 bases; bases with no gene match: 2. The CDR3 DNA reads as TGCGCCAGCAGCTTGGGACAGGGGGTTACCGGGGAGCTGTTTTTT. Its translation is CASSLGQGVTGELFF.

This clone was picked up many times. The genes are TRBV5-6 and TRBJ1-1; D is ambiguous. Trimming removed 1 base from V and 0 bases from J, with 13 bases in between. Germline lookup yields CDR1 SGHDT and CDR2 YYEEEE. The CDR3 consists of 16 residues. DNA of the CDR3: TGTGCCAGCAGCTTGACCGGGTCTTACATGAACACTGAAGCTTTCTTT. Protein: CASSLTGSYMNTEAFF.

The table lists this clone with a few counts. The chain uses TRBV13 and TRBJ2-6; TRBD1 is a possible D gene (5 bases). The germline V and J ends were trimmed by 0 bases and 2 bases, with 8 bases remaining between them. This CDR3 has 16 residues. CDR1 PRHDT and CDR2 FYEKMQ come from the germline V gene (reference sequence). This CDR3 reads CASSLGAGTGANVLTF. The DNA for the CDR3 is TGTGCCAGCAGCTTAGGCGCAGGGACTGGGGCCAACGTCCTGACTTTC. Full variable domain (outside the CDR3, taken from reference TRBV13 and TRBJ2-6): AAGVIQSPRHLIKEKRETATLKCYPIPRHDTVYWYQQGPGQDPQFLISFYEKMQSDKGSIPDRFSAQQFSDYHSELNMSSLELGDSALYFCASSLGAGTGANVLTFGAGSRLTVL.

This clone was seen a handful of times. Other DNA sequences of this sample code for an identical CDR3. This rearrangement joins TRBV5-1 to TRBJ1-1; 7 bases line up with TRBD1. Germline V gene sequence: CDR1 SGHRS, CDR2 YFSETQ. The CDR3 consists of 14 residues. V was clipped by 4 bases and J by 1 base; unmatched bases: 4. The CDR3, as DNA: TGCGCCAGCAGCCCAGGGACAGCGAACACTGAAGCTTTCTTT. Protein product: CASSPGTANTEAFF.

The V call is TRBV18, the J call TRBJ1-2; TRBD1 agrees at 8 bases. Germline V gene data show CDR1 as KGHSH and CDR2 as LQKENI. The V segment lost 6 bases and the J segment 4 bases; nucleotides outside the gene matches: 7. The CDR3 loop spans 14 amino acids. DNA of the CDR3: TGTGCCAGCTCCCAGACAGGGGACCTCTATGGCTACACCTTC. Its protein product is CASSQTGDLYGYTF.

This clone was seen a few times. J is TRBJ2-5 and V is TRBV10-3; 10 nucleotides align to TRBD1. The J call may not be correct, given that the DNA end is closer to TRBJ2-7. CDR3 length equals 13 residues. Germline V gives CDR1 ENHRY, CDR2 SYGVKD. CDR3 residues: CAIRGTGAYEQYF. The CDR3 DNA is TGTGCCATCAGGGGGACAGGGGCCTACGAGCAGTACTTC.

The chain links TRBV9 to TRBJ2-5, with 14 nucleotides matching TRBD2. The CDR3 loop spans 18 amino acids. Germline V gene lookup returns CDR1 SGDLS and CDR2 YYNGEE. With V trimmed by 0 bases and J by 3 bases, 7 bases remained unmatched. CDR3 loop: CASSVGSGTSGGEETQYF. The CDR3 DNA is TGTGCCAGCAGCGTAGGGAGCGGGACTAGCGGGGGAGAAGAGACCCAGTACTTC.

This clone showed up just a few times. The J gene is TRBJ1-1, the V gene TRBV11-3; the match to TRBD1 covers 8 bases. V trimming: 1 base; J trimming: 1 base; junction bases outside the gene matches: 2. The V gene's germline CDR1 is SGHNT and CDR2 YENEEA. The CDR3 is 15 residues long. CDR3 DNA: TGTGCCAGCAGCTTAGGGGGGACAGGGAACACTGAAGCTTTCTTT. It specifies CASSLGGTGNTEAFF.

This clone occurred a few times. This chain's CDR3 is CASSVTSGSYEQYF. DNA of the CDR3: TGTGCCAGCAGCGTTACTAGCGGGTCCTACGAGCAGTACTTC. The chain recombines TRBV9 with TRBJ2-7, with 9 bases fitting TRBD2. Germline trimming cut 2 bases from V and 1 base from J; bases unmatched to any gene: 1. This CDR3 comprises 14 residues. CDR1 SGDLS and CDR2 YYNGEE come from the germline V gene.

The chain has TRBV5-4 and TRBJ2-3; TRBD2 matches 10 bases. Germline V lookup: CDR1 SGHNT, CDR2 YYREEE (reference sequence). V was pared by 4 bases and J by 0 bases, with 8 bases of the junction left unmatched. This CDR3 region has 17 residues. The CDR3 loop reads CASSQRLAGASTDTQYF. Here the CDR3 DNA reads TGTGCCAGCAGCCAGAGACTAGCGGGTGCTAGCACAGATACGCAGTATTTT.

This sequence joins TRBV21-1 and TRBJ2-7; the tabulated D call, TRBD2, remains unverified against the DNA. TRBV21-1 is a pseudogene. There are 11 residues in the CDR3. For the CDR3, the DNA is TGTGCCAGCAGCGAGGGATGCGAGCAGTACTTC. Translation gives CASSEGCEQYF.

The gene calls are TRBV2 and TRBJ2-5; 8 bases align to TRBD2. Trimming at V came to 7 bases and at J to 2 bases, leaving 9 bases not matched to a gene. Germline-derived CDR1 and CDR2 are SNHLY and FYNNEI. The CDR3 loop spans 15 amino acids. The CDR3 spells CASTYGGLGQETQYF. The CDR3 DNA reads as TGTGCCAGCACCTATGGGGGACTAGGGCAAGAGACCCAGTACTTC.

This clone turned up a few times. This rearrangement joins TRBV27 to TRBJ1-2, with 7 bases lining up with TRBD1. V trimming: 3 bases; J trimming: 4 bases; junction bases outside the gene matches: 11. The CDR3 length is 16 residues. The germline gives CDR1 MNHEY, CDR2 SMNVEV (reference sequence). The CDR3, as DNA: TGTGCCAGCAGTTTGACTACCGGGACAGTGCTCTATGGCTACACCTTC. Residues: CASSLTTGTVLYGYTF.

This clone was observed a single time. This sequence joins TRBV6-5 and TRBJ1-2; 8 bases line up with TRBD1. The CDR3 consists of 14 residues. Germline V CDR1 and CDR2: MNHEY, SVGAGI. Trimming removed 2 bases from V and 7 bases from J; junction bases left unmatched: 6. This CDR3 is CASSYKRQGLGYTF. Written as DNA, the CDR3 is TGTGCCAGCAGTTACAAGCGACAGGGGCTTGGCTACACCTTC.

V gene TRBV5-5 combines with J gene TRBJ2-3; TRBD2 matches 11 bases. Unmatched junction bases numbered 6, after V lost 4 bases and J lost 2 bases. This CDR3 has 16 residues. Germline V gene lookup returns CDR1 SGHKS and CDR2 YYEKEE (reference sequence). The CDR3 here is CASSLGTSGNTDTQYF. DNA of the CDR3: TGTGCCAGCAGCCTCGGGACTAGCGGCAACACAGATACGCAGTATTTT. The full variable domain, its missing parts supplied by reference TRBV5-5 and TRBJ2-3, is DAGVTQSPTHLIKTRGQQVTLRCSPISGHKSVSWYQQVLGQGPQFIFQYYEKEERGRGNFPDRFSARQFPNYSSELNVNALLLGDSALYLCASSLGTSGNTDTQYFGPGTRLTVL.

The chain has TRBV9 and TRBJ1-2, with a tentative D call TRBD1 (5 bases). Trimming took 4 bases from V and 7 from J, leaving 20 bases between them. Germline V lookup: CDR1 SGDLS, CDR2 YYNGEE. This CDR3 has 15 amino acids. CDR3 sequence reads: CASSQRDFPWGGYTF. The CDR3 region has the DNA TGTGCCAGCAGCCAGCGGGACTTCCCTTGGGGTGGCTACACCTTC.

The genes are TRBV7-9 and TRBJ2-7, with D maybe TRBD1 (6 bases). Looked up from germline, CDR1 is SEHNR and CDR2 is FQNEAQ (reference sequence). This CDR3 contains 14 residues. The V gene lost 5 bases and the J gene lost 0 bases, with 11 bases spanning the gap. CDR3 bases: TGTGCCAGCAGCACCCGGACAGTCTCCTACGAGCAGTACTTC. Translating it yields CASSTRTVSYEQYF.

This chain connects TRBV6-5 to TRBJ1-1; D is perhaps TRBD1 (6 bases). Per the germline V gene, CDR1 is MNHEY and CDR2 is SVGAGI. Trimming took 6 bases from V and 7 from J, leaving 12 bases between them. The CDR3 extends over 12 amino acids. The CDR3 nucleotides are TGTGCCAGCAGCTCTACAGGGCGTGAAGCTTTCTTT. It specifies CASSSTGREAFF.

V and J are TRBV27 and TRBJ1-2; 7 positions match TRBD1. The CDR3 has 15 amino acids. V gave up 6 bases and J gave up 2 bases; unmatched junction bases: 9. Per germline, CDR1 MNHEY and CDR2 SMNVEV (reference sequence). In DNA, the CDR3 is TGTGCCAGCAGCCCCCAAGGGGACAGAAACTATGGCTACACCTTC. Its protein is CASSPQGDRNYGYTF.

This clone was observed a few times. The gene calls are TRBV9 and TRBJ2-7, with D perhaps TRBD1 (6 bases). CDR3 size: 15 residues. With 4 bases removed from V and 7 bases from J, the gap between germline ends came to 21 bases. Germline CDR1 is SGDLS and CDR2 is YYNGEE. CDR3 DNA: TGTGCCAGCAGCTCCTCCTTCCAGGGGACGGGAGAGCAGTACTTC. Its protein product is CASSSSFQGTGEQYF.

The chain links TRBV2 to TRBJ1-4; weak D call: TRBD1 (6 bases). V lost 2 bases to trimming and J lost 0 bases, with 16 bases between them. From germline, CDR1 is SNHLY and CDR2 FYNNEI. The CDR3 has 18 amino acids. CDR3 protein: CASSEWGMGAATNEKLFF. The CDR3 nucleotides read TGTGCCAGCAGTGAATGGGGAATGGGGGCTGCAACTAATGAAAAACTGTTTTTT.

This clone was detected a few times. The CDR3 region has the DNA TGCGCCAGCAGCGTGGACAGGACTAGCTCTGGGGCCAACGTCCTGACTTTC. It translates to CASSVDRTSSGANVLTF. V usage is TRBV5-1 and J usage is TRBJ2-6; D may match TRBD1 or TRBD2 (7 bases each). The germline V and J ends were trimmed by 4 bases and 0 bases, with 14 bases remaining between them. The CDR3 covers 17 residues. Germline V gene sequence: CDR1 SGHRS, CDR2 YFSETQ.